This TCR beta chain appears in the sequencing data of a study of cytomegalovirus exposure and HLA in healthy donors. V shed 2 bases and J shed 2 bases, with 11 bases lying between them. This CDR3 is built from 15 residues. CDR1 is SNHLY, CDR2 FYNNEI, per germline. To note about this clone: No antigen is known for it.

Study-wide findings and caveats: For most TCR beta V segments, an earlier analysis put the productive rate at about 87% or about 30% of the time.

The primer mix had 60 Vbeta and 13 Jbeta primers. Only in-frame clones appear in the TCRdb table, and some are missing; sequencing was by immunoSEQ multiplex PCR. The profile covers some 170,000 clones, with about 71% appearing a single time and approximately 3% taken by the ten largest. Sequencing was done on a sample of PBMCs. The V and J genes are TRBV2 and TRBJ2-3, with D tentatively TRBD1 (6 bases). The clonotype comes from a woman aged 30 to 39 in good health and CMV-seronegative. Here the CDR3 reads CASSEMGADTDTQYF. The CDR3 nucleotides are TGTGCCAGCAGTGAAATGGGGGCCGACACAGATACGCAGTATTTT.